This T cell receptor beta chain came from a study of blood T cell repertoires in COVID-19. Looking at the study overall: Samples taken during acute and convalescent COVID-19 were collected in the United States, Italy and Spain. T cells, B-cell-depleted T cells, or PBMCs provided the cDNA or gDNA that served as material.

Trimming removed 3 bases from V and 1 base from J, with 6 bases in between. The CDR3 totals 13 residues. Germline V CDR1 and CDR2: MNHEY, SMNVEV (reference sequence). A word on this clone: Other nucleotide sequences in the sample specify the same CDR3.

The participants were between 18 and 89 years old and came from 24 US areas. Participants' reported clinical history set cohort assignment. The assay was immunoSEQ multiplex PCR, and TCRdb's table has in-frame clones only and misses some. The sample lists about 330,000 clones; around 90% were seen once. The clonotype comes from a man aged 25 to 40 who had recovered from COVID-19. The chain has TRBV27 and TRBJ1-1, with a tentative D call TRBD1 (5 bases). Sequenced: PBMCs or T cells enriched from blood (not recorded which). CDR3 protein: CASSFQGNTEAFF. CDR3 coding DNA: TGTGCCAGCAGTTTTCAGGGGAACACTGAAGCTTTCTTT.